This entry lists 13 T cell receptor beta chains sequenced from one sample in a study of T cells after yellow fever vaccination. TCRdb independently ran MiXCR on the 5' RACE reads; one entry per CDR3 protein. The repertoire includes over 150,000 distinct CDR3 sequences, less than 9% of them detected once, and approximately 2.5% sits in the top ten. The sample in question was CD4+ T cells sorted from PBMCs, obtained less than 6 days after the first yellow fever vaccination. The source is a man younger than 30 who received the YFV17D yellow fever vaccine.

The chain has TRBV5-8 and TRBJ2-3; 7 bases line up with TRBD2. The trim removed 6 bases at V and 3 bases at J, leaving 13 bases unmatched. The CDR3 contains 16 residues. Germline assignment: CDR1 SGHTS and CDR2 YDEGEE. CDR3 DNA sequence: TGTGCCAGCACAACGGAGAGCGGGGTTTGGACAGATACGCAGTATTTT. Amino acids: CASTTESGVWTDTQYF.

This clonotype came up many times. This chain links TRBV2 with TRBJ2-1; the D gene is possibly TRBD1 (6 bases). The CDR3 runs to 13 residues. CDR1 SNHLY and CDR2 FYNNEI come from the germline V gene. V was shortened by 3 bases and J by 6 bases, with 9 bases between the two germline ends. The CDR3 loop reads CASSEGAGNEQFF. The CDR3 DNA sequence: TGTGCCAGCAGTGAGGGGGCCGGCAATGAGCAGTTCTTC. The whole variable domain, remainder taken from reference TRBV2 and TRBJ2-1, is EPEVTQTPSHQVTQMGQEVILRCVPISNHLYFYWYRQILGQKVEFLVSFYNNEISEKSEIFDDQFSVERPDGSNFTLKIRSTKLEDSAMYFCASSEGAGNEQFFGPGTRLTVL.

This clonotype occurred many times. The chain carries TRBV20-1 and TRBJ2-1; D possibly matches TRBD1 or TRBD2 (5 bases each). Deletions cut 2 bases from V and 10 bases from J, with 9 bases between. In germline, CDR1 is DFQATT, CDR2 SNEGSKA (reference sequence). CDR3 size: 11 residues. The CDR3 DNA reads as TGCAGTGCTAGAAGGGGCGGGGAGCAGTTCTTC. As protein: CSARRGGEQFF.

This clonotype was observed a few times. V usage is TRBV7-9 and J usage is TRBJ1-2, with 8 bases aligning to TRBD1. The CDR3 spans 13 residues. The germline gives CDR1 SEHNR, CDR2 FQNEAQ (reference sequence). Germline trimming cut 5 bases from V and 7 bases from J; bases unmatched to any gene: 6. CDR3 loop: CASSLQGAIGYTF. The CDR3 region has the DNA TGTGCCAGCAGCCTTCAGGGGGCGATTGGCTACACCTTC. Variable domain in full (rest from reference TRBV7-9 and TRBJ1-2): DTGVSQNPRHKITKRGQNVTFRCDPISEHNRLYWYRQTLGQGPEFLTYFQNEAQLEKSRLLSDRFSAERPKGSFSTLEIQRTEQGDSAMYLCASSLQGAIGYTFGSGTRLTVV.

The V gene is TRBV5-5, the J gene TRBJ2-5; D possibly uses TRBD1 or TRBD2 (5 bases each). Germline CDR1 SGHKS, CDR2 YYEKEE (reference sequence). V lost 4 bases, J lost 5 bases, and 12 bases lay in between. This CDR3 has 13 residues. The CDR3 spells CASSAVGTETQYF. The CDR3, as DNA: TGTGCCAGCAGCGCGGTGGGGACGGAGACCCAGTACTTC.

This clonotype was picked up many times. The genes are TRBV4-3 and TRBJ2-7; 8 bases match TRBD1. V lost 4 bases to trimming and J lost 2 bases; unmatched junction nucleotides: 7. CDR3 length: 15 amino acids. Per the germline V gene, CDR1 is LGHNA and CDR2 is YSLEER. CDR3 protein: CASSRGRQGPYEQYF. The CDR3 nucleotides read TGCGCCAGCAGCCGGGGGCGACAGGGGCCCTACGAGCAGTACTTC.

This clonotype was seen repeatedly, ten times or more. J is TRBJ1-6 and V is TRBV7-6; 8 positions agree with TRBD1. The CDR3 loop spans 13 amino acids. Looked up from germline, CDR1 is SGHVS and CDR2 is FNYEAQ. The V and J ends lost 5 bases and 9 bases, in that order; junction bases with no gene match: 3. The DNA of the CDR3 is TGTGCCAGCAGCAGTGGACAGGGTTCACCCCTCCACTTT. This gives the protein CASSSGQGSPLHF. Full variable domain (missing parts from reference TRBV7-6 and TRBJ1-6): GAGVSQSPRYKVTKRGQDVALRCDPISGHVSLYWYRQALGQGPEFLTYFNYEAQQDKSGLPNDRFSAERPEGSISTLTIQRTEQRDSAMYRCASSSGQGSPLHFGNGTRLTVT.

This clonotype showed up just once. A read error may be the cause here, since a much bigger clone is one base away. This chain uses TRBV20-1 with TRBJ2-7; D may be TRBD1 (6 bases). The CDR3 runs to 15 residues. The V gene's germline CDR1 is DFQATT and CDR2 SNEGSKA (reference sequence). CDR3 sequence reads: CNAKPTDRPFYEQYF. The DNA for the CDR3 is TGCAATGCCAAACCTACAGACAGGCCATTCTACGAGCAGTACTTC.

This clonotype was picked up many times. The CDR3 sequence: CASRPEGSRWDTEAFF. In DNA, the CDR3 is TGTGCCAGCAGGCCAGAAGGGTCACGTTGGGACACTGAAGCTTTCTTT. J is TRBJ1-1 and V is TRBV6-2 or TRBV6-3; D not resolved. With 6 bases removed from V and 3 bases from J, the gap between germline ends came to 20 bases. There are 16 residues in the CDR3. Germline CDR1 is MNHEY and CDR2 is SVGEGT.

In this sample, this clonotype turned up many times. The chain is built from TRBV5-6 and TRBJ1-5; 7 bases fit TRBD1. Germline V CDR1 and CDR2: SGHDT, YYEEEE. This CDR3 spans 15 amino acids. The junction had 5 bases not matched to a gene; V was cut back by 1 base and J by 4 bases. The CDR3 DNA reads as TGTGCCAGCAGCTTGAGACAGGGCCCTAATCAGCCCCAGCATTTT. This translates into CASSLRQGPNQPQHF. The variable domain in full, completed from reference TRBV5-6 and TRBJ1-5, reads DAGVTQSPTHLIKTRGQQVTLRCSPKSGHDTVSWYQQALGQGPQFIFQYYEEEERQRGNFPDRFSGHQFPNYSSELNVNALLLGDSALYLCASSLRQGPNQPQHFGDGTRLSIL.

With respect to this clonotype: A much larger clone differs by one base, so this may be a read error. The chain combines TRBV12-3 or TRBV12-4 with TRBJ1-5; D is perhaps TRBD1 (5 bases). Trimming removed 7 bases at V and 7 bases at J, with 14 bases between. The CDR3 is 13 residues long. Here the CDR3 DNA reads TGTGCCAGCACCGTGGGGGAGCCCCAGCCCCAGCATTTT. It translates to CASTVGEPQPQHF.

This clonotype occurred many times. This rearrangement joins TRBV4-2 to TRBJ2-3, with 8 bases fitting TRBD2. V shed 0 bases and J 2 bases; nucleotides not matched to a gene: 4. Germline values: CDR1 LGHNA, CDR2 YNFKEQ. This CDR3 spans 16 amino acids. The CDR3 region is CASSQDPSGSTDTQYF. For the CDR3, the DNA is TGTGCCAGCAGCCAAGACCCTAGCGGGTCCACAGATACGCAGTATTTT.

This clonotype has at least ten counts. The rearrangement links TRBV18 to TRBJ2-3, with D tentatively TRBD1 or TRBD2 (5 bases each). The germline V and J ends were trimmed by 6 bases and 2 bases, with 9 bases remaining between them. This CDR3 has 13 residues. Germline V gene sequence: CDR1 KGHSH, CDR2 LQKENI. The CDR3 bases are TGTGCCAGCTCGGGACGGGACACAGATACGCAGTATTTT. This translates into CASSGRDTDTQYF. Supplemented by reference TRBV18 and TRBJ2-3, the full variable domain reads NAGVMQNPRHLVRRRGQEARLRCSPMKGHSHVYWYRQLPEEGLKFMVYLQKENIIDESGMPKERFSAEFPKEGPSILRIQQVVRGDSAAYFCASSGRDTDTQYFGPGTRLTVL.